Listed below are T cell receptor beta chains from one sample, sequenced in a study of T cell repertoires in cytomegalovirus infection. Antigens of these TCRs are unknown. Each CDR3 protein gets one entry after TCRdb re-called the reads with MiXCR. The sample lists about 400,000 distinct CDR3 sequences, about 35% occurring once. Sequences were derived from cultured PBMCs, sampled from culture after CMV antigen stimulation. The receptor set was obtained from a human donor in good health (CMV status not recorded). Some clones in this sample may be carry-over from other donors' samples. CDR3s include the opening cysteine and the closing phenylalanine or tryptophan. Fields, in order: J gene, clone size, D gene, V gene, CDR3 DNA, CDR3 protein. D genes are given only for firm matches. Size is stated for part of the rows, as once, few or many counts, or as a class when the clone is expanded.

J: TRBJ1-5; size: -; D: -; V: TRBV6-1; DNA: TGTGCCAGCAGTGAAAACGGGCGGCAGCCCCAGCATTTT; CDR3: CASSENGRQPQHF
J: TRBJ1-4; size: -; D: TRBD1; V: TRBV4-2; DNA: TGTGCCAGCAGCCCACAGGGGCAGGTGGAAAAACTGTTTTTT; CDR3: CASSPQGQVEKLFF
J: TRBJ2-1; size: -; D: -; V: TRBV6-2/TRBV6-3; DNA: TGTGCCAGCGGTCGAATGCAGGGGTATGAGCAGTTCTTC; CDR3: CASGRMQGYEQFF
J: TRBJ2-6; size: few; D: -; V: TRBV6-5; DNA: TGTGCCAGCAGTTACGAGGGAGGATCTGGGGCCAACGTCCTGACTTTC; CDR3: CASSYEGGSGANVLTF
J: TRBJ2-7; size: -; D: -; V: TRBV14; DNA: TGTGCCAGCAGCCAAAGAGCTAGCATCTCGCGCTACGAGCAGTACTTC; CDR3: CASSQRASISRYEQYF
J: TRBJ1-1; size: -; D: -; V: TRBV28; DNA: TGTGCCAGCAGTTTCCATGGGCGGAGGGGCACTGAAGCTTTCTTT; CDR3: CASSFHGRRGTEAFF
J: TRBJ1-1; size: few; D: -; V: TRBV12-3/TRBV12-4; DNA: TGTGCCAGCAGTTGGGGCTGGAACACTGAAGCTTTCTTT; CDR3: CASSWGWNTEAFF
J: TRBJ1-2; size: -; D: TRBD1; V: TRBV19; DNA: TGTGCCAGTAGTACCCTTGGGGACAGGGTTTATGGCTACACCTTC; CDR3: CASSTLGDRVYGYTF
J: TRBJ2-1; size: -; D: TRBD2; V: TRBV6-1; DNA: TGTGCCAGCGGTGGACTAGCGGGAGTGGGTGAGCAGTTCTTC; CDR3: CASGGLAGVGEQFF
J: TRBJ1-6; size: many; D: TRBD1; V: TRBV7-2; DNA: TGTGCCAGCAGCCCACAGGGGGCGGTTAATTCACCCCTCCACTTT; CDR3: CASSPQGAVNSPLHF
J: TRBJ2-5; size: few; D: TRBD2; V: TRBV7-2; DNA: TGTGCCAGCAGCTCGCTAATAGCGGGAGGGCCGGAGCTCGAGACCCAGTACTTC; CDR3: CASSSLIAGGPELETQYF
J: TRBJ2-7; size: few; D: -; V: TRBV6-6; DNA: TGTGCCAGCAGTGATCGAGAGAGCTCCTACGAGCAGTACTTC; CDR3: CASSDRESSYEQYF
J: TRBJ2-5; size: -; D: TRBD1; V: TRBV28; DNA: TGTGCCAGCAGTTCCCCGACAGGGTTCCAAGAGACCCAGTACTTC; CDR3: CASSSPTGFQETQYF
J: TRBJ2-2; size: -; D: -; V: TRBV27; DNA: TGTGCCAGCAGTTTTAGACGGGCCACCGGGGAGCTGTTTTTT; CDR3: CASSFRRATGELFF
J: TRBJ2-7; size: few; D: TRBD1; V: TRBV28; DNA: TGTGCCAGCAGGGGGACCAGGGGGCACTACGAGCAGTACTTC; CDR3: CASRGTRGHYEQYF
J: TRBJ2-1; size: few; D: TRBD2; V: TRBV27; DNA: TGTGCCAGCAGTTTATCGGTAGCGGGGCGCAATGAGCAGTTCTTC; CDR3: CASSLSVAGRNEQFF
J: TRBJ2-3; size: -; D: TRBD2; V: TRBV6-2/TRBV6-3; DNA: TGTGCCAGCACCCACAGGCTAGCGGGCACAGATACGCAGTATTTT; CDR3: CASTHRLAGTDTQYF
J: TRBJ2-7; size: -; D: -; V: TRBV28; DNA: TGTGCCAGCAGTTTAGCCAGGACAACCTACGAGCAGTACTTC; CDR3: CASSLARTTYEQYF
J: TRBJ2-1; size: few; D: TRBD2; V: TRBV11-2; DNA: TGTGCCAGCAGGCCTCTAGCGGGAGGGTTCAATGAGCAGTTCTTC; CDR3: CASRPLAGGFNEQFF
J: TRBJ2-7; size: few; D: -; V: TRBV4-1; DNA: TGCGCCAGCAGCCAAGATCCTGGAACTCCACCCTTC; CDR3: CASSQDPGTPPF
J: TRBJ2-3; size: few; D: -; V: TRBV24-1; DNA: TGTGCCACCCAAGGACCTCTAAGCACAGATACGCAGTATTTT; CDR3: CATQGPLSTDTQYF
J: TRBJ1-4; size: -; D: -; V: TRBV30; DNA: TGTGCCTGGAGTGTGAGAGGGACGGGCAATGAAAAACTGTTTTTT; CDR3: CAWSVRGTGNEKLFF
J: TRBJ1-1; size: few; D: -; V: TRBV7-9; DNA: TGTGCCAGCAGCTTAGGCGCGGCAGCGAACACTGAAGCTTTCTTT; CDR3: CASSLGAAANTEAFF
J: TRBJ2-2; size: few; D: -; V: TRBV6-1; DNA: TGTGCCAGCAGTGCCCGAATGCCCGTCCGGAGCACCGGGGAGCTGTTTTTT; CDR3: CASSARMPVRSTGELFF
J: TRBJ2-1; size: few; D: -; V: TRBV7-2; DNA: TGTGCCAGCAGCTTGGAGGGGGCGCAATACAATGAGCAGTTCTTC; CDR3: CASSLEGAQYNEQFF
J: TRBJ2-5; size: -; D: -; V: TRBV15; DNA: TGTGCCACCAGCAGATTCGGGACCGCTCAAGAGACCCAGTACTTC; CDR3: CATSRFGTAQETQYF
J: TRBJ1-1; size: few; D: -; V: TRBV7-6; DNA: TGTGCCAGCAGCTTTGGACAAATGAACACTGAAGCTTTCTTT; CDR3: CASSFGQMNTEAFF
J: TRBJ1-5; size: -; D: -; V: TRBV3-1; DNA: TGTGCCAGCAGCCAAGAGGTCAGCAATCAGCCCCAGCATTTT; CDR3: CASSQEVSNQPQHF
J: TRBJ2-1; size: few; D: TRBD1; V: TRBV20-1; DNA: TGCAGTGTCGGCAGGGGGCACGATGAGCAGTTCTTC; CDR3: CSVGRGHDEQFF
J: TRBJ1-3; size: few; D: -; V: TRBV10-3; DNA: TGTGCCATCAGTTTGGGCAGTCCTAGAAGCTCTGGAAACACCATATATTTT; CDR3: CAISLGSPRSSGNTIYF
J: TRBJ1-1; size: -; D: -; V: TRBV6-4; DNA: TGTGCCAGCAGTGCAGAACTGAACACTGAAGCTTTCTTT; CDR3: CASSAELNTEAFF
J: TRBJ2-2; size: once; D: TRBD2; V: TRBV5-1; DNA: TGCGCCAGCAGCTCACTAGCGGGAGGGCCCGACACCGGGGAGCTGTTTTTT; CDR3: CASSSLAGGPDTGELFF
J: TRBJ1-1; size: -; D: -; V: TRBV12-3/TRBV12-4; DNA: TGTGCCAGCAGTTGGACATGGGGTAAAACTGAAGCTTTCTTT; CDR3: CASSWTWGKTEAFF
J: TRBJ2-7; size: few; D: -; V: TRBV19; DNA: TGTGCCAGTAGTATAGCGGAAGGTACCTACGAGCAGTACTTC; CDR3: CASSIAEGTYEQYF
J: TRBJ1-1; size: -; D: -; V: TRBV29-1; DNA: TGCAGCGAATTACAGGCGTCCGCGGGTGGAGCTTTCTTT; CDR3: CSELQASAGGAFF
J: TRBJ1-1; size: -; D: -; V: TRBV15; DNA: TGTGCCACCAGCTGGGAGGAGACTGAAGCTTTCTTT; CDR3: CATSWEETEAFF
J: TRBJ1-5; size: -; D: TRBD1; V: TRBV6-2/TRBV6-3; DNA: TGTGCCAGCAGTGGGGACAGGAGAAATCAGCCCCAGCATTTT; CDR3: CASSGDRRNQPQHF
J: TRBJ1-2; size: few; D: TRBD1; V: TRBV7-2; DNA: TGTGCCAGCAGCTTCCTCGACAGGGGGGGCTATGGCTACACCTTC; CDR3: CASSFLDRGGYGYTF
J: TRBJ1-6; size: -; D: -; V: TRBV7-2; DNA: TGTGCCAGCAGCACAGACAGGAATTCACCCCTCCACTTT; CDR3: CASSTDRNSPLHF
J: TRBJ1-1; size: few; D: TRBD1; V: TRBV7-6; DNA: TGTGCCAGCAGCTTAGGGCCAGGGGGCTTGAACACTGAAGCTTTCTTT; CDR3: CASSLGPGGLNTEAFF
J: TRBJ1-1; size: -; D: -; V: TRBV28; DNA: TGTGCCAGCAAAACCATCAGGGCAGGATTTATGAACACTGAAGCTTTCTTT; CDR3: CASKTIRAGFMNTEAFF
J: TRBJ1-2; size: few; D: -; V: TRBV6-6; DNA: TGTGCCAGCAGCCAAACCCGGGGGGTACCTACCAGAATAAACGGCTACACCTTC; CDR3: CASSQTRGVPTRINGYTF
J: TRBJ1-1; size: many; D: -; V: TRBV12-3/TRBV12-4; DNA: TGTGCCAGCAGCTTTGGGAACACTGAAGCTTTCTTT; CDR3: CASSFGNTEAFF
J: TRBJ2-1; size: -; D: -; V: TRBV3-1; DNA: TGTGCCAGCAGCCAAGATTCAAATGAGCAGTTCTTC; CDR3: CASSQDSNEQFF
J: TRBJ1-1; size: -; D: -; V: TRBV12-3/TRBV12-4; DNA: TGTGCCAGCAGTTTGCTCCCGGGAACTCTGAACACTGAAGCTTTCTTT; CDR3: CASSLLPGTLNTEAFF
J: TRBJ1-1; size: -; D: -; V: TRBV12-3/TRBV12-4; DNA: TGTGCCAGCAGTACCCAGGGAGCACTCATGAACACTGAAGCTTTCTTT; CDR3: CASSTQGALMNTEAFF
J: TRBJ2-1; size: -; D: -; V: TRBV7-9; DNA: TGTGCCAGCAGCTTCCTAGATGGGGCCGGAATCTTC; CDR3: CASSFLDGAGIF
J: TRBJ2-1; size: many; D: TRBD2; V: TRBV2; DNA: TGTGCCAGCAGTGTTACTAGCGGGAGGGAAGGGTCCTACAATGAGCAGTTCTTC; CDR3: CASSVTSGREGSYNEQFF
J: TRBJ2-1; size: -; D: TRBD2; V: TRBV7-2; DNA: TGTGCCAGCAGCAACCTAATCCGGGAGGCATCCTACAATGAGCAGTTCTTC; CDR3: CASSNLIREASYNEQFF
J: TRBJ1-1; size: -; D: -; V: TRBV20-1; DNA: TGCAGTGCAAACCTACACGTCGGAAGCACTGAAGCTTTCTTT; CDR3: CSANLHVGSTEAFF
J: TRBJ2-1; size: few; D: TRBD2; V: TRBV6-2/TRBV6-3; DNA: TGTGCCAGCAGTTACGTACTAGCGGGAGGGACCTACAATGAGCAGTTCTTC; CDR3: CASSYVLAGGTYNEQFF
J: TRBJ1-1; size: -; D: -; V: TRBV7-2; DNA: TGTGCCAGCAGCTTAGGACGGGTGGCGAATGAAGCTTTCTTT; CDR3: CASSLGRVANEAFF
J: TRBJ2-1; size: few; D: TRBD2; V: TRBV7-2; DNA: TGTGCCAGCAGCTCCACTAGCGGGGGGGGAGGTGTGCAGTTCTTC; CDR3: CASSSTSGGGGVQFF
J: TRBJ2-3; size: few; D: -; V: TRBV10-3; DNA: TGTGCCATCAGCCCGTGGGGCCATATGGCGGAGGGAGATACGCAGTATTTT; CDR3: CAISPWGHMAEGDTQYF
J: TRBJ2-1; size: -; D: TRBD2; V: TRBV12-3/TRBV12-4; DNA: TGTGCCAGCAGTCATGGCGGGAGCAATGAGCAGTTCTTC; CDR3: CASSHGGSNEQFF
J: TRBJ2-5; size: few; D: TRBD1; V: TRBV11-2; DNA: TGTGCCAGCAGCTTGTTCACAGGGGGCCAAGAGACCCAGTACTTC; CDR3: CASSLFTGGQETQYF
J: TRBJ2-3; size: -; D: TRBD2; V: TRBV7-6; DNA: TGTGCCAGCAGCTTTGGACTAGCGGGGTCAACCACAGATACGCAGTATTTT; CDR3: CASSFGLAGSTTDTQYF
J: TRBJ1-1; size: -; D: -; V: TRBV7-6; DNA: TGTGCCAGCAGTCCCTTCACTGAAGCTTTCTTT; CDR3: CASSPFTEAFF
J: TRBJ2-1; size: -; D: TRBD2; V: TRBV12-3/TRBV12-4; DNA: TGTGCCAGCAGTATCGATCCGGGACTAGAAACAGAGCAGTTCTTC; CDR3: CASSIDPGLETEQFF
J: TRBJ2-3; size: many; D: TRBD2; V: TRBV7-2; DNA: TGTGCCAGCAGCTTAGCGTGGGCTAGCGGGAGTTCGAGCACAGATACGCAGTATTTT; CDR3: CASSLAWASGSSSTDTQYF